This T cell receptor (beta chain) was profiled in a study of response to subunit inactivated influenza vaccine. TCRdb ran MiXCR on the RT-PCR reads and lists one entry per CDR3 protein. The repertoire holds more than 550,000 distinct CDR3 sequences, about 11% seen once, with 11% in the top ten. V shed 3 bases and J 3 bases; nucleotides not matched to a gene: 7. CDR3 size: 15 residues. Germline V gene sequence: CDR1 LNHNV, CDR2 YYDKDF (reference sequence). These data also formed part of another study, on T cells expressing NK-cell markers. That report adds: UMIs accompanied the 5'RACE template switching by which TCR beta cDNA was made. CD3+CD56+NKG2C+, CD3+CD56+NKG2C- and CD3+CD56-NKG2C+ T cells, once sorted, supplied the TCR beta repertoires. There were seven HCMV-seropositive donors and one seronegative donor among the eight sequenced. The share of CD8+ T cells held by dominant NKG2C+ clonotypes was roughly 1.0-8% in over 5 donors. Expanded NKG2C+ T cell clones had unclear HCMV specificity.

The sample in question was PBMCs from blood, obtained on the day of vaccination. The chain uses TRBV15 and TRBJ2-7; 8 bases align to TRBD2. The receptor was isolated from a man aged 45-60 years who received an inactivated influenza vaccine. The CDR3 region has the DNA TGTGCCACCAGCAGGGAACGGGAGGGACTCTACGAGCAGTACTTC. Protein product: CATSREREGLYEQYF.